The 5 T cell receptor beta chains below were found in one sample sequenced in a study of blood T cell repertoires in COVID-19. Some clones are missing from TCRdb's copy, which holds only in-frame ones; the method was immunoSEQ multiplex PCR. The sample has some 670,000 clones, about 87% seen once. Input material: peripheral blood. All receptors derive from a young woman with acute or convalescent COVID-19.

The genes are TRBV19 and TRBJ2-2, with 8 bases that match TRBD1. CDR3 length equals 15 residues. Germline CDR1 LNHDA, CDR2 SQIVND (reference sequence). J was trimmed by 4 bases and V by 7 bases; bases with no gene match: 8. The chain's CDR3 is CASTWTGRGTGELFF. CDR3 nucleotides: TGTGCCAGTACCTGGACAGGGAGAGGCACCGGGGAGCTGTTTTTT.

This sequence joins TRBV4-1 and TRBJ2-3, with 10 bases fitting TRBD2. The CDR3 has 16 amino acids. J lost 3 bases, V lost 0 bases, and 3 bases had no gene match. Germline loops: CDR1 MGHRA, CDR2 YSYEKL. The CDR3 DNA is TGCGCCAGCAGCCAAGAGAGCGGGGGGGTAACAGATACGCAGTATTTT. The encoded protein is CASSQESGGVTDTQYF.

This chain joins TRBV7-2 and TRBJ2-7; the match to TRBD1 covers 8 bases. This CDR3 has 13 amino acids. Germline V gives CDR1 SGHTA, CDR2 FQGNSA. V was pared by 4 bases and J by 4 bases, with 3 bases of the junction left unmatched. The CDR3 DNA follows: TGTGCCAGCAGCTGGAACAGGGGGTACGAGCAGTACTTC. Translation gives CASSWNRGYEQYF.

CDR3 nucleotide sequence: TGTGCCAGCAGCTTGGTTACTGGACAGGGATCGGGCACTGAAGCTTTCTTT. This codes for CASSLVTGQGSGTEAFF. V usage is TRBV5-6 and J usage is TRBJ1-1, with 8 bases that match TRBD1. CDR1 is SGHDT and CDR2 is YYEEEE in the germline V gene. V gave up 0 bases and J gave up 4 bases; unmatched junction bases: 11. The CDR3 has 17 amino acids.

The rearrangement uses TRBV27 and TRBJ1-2; D uncertain. V dropped 6 bases and J dropped 4 bases, with 18 bases sitting between them. CDR1 and CDR2 from the germline V gene are MNHEY and SMNVEV (reference sequence). This CDR3 comprises 15 residues. The CDR3 loop is CASSTHSGSVYGYTF. Written as DNA, the CDR3 is TGTGCCAGCAGCACCCACAGCGGGTCGGTCTATGGCTACACCTTC.